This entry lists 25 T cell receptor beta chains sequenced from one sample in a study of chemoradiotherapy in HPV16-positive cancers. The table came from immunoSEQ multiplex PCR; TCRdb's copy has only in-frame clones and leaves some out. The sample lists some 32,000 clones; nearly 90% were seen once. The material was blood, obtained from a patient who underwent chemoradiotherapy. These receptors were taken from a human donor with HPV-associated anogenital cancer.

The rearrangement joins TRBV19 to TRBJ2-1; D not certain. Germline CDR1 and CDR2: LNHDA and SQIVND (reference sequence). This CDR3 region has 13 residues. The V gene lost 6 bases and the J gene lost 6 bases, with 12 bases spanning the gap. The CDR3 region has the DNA TGTGCCAGTAGCACCATGAAACCCAATGAGCAGTTCTTC. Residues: CASSTMKPNEQFF.

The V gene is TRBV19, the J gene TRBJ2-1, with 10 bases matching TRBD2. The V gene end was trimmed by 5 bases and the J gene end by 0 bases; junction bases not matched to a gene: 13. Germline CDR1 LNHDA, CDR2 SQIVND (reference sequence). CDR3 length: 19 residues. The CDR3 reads CASSPSTSGYSSSYNEQFF. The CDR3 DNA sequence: TGTGCCAGTAGTCCCTCGACTAGCGGGTACTCTAGCTCCTACAATGAGCAGTTCTTC.

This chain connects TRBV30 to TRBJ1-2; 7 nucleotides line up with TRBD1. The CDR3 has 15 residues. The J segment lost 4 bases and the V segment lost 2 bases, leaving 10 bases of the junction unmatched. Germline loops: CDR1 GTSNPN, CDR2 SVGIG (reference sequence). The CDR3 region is CAWSTVTGLGYGYTF. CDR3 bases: TGTGCCTGGAGTACGGTGACAGGGCTCGGCTATGGCTACACCTTC.

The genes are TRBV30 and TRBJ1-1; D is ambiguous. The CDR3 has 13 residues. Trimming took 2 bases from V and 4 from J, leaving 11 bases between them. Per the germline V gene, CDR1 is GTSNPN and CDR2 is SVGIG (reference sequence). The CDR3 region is CAWSRDKITEAFF. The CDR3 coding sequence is TGTGCCTGGAGTCGAGACAAAATCACTGAAGCTTTCTTT.

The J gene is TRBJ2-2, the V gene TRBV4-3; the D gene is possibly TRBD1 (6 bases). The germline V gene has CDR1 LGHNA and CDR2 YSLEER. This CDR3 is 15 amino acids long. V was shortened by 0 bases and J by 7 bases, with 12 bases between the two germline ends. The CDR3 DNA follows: TGCGCCAGCAGCCAAGACACAGGGCGGAGCGGGGAGCTGTTTTTT. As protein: CASSQDTGRSGELFF.

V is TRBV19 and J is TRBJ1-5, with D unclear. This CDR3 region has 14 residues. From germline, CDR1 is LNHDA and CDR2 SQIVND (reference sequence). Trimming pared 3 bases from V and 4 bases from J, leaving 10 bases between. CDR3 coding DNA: TGTGCCAGTAGTATTGAGGAAGGGAATCAGCCCCAGCATTTT. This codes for CASSIEEGNQPQHF.

The CDR3 is CASSIGAESNQPQHF. CDR3 DNA: TGTGCCAGTAGTATTGGGGCAGAGAGCAATCAGCCCCAGCATTTT. The rearrangement joins TRBV19 to TRBJ1-5; a weak D match, TRBD1 (5 bases). Looked up from germline, CDR1 is LNHDA and CDR2 is SQIVND (reference sequence). Deletions cut 3 bases from V and 1 base from J, with 10 bases between. CDR3 length: 15 amino acids.

CDR3 sequence reads: CAWSVRGRGTETQYF. CDR3 DNA: TGTGCCTGGAGTGTAAGGGGAAGAGGGACAGAGACCCAGTACTTC. The rearrangement uses TRBV30 and TRBJ2-5; either TRBD1 or TRBD2 may supply D (5 bases each). Germline-derived CDR1 and CDR2 are GTSNPN and SVGIG (reference sequence). The CDR3 is 15 amino acids. V was pared by 0 bases and J by 4 bases, with 15 bases between.

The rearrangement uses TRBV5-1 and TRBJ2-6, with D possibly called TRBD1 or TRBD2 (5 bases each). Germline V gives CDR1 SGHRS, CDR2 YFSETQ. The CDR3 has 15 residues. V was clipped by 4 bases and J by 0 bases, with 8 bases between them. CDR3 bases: TGCGCCAGCAGCCGGGACCCCTCTGGGGCCAACGTCCTGACTTTC. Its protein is CASSRDPSGANVLTF.

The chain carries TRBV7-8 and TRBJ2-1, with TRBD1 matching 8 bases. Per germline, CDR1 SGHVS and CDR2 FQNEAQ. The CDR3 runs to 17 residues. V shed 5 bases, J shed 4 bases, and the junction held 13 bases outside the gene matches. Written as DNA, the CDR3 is TGTGCCAGCAGCCTCTCCCCCGGGACAGGCCATTACAATGAGCAGTTCTTC. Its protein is CASSLSPGTGHYNEQFF.

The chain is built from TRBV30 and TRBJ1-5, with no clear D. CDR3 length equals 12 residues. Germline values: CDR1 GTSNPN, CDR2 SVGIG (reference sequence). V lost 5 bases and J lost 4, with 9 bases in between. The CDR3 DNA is TGTGCCTGGTCGGTGGAGAATCAGCCCCAGCATTTT. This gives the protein CAWSVENQPQHF.

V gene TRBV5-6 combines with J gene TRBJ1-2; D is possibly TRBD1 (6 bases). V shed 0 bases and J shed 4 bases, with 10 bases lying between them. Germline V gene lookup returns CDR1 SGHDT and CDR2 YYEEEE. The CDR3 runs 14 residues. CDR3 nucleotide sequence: TGTGCCAGCAGCTTGGCCGGACAGCGCTATGGCTACACCTTC. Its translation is CASSLAGQRYGYTF.

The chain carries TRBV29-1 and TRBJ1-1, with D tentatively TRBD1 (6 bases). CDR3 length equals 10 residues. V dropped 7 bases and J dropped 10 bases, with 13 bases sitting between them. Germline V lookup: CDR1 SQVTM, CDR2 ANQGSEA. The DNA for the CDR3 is TGCAGCGCCAACAGGGAAGGAGCTTTCTTT. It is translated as CSANREGAFF.

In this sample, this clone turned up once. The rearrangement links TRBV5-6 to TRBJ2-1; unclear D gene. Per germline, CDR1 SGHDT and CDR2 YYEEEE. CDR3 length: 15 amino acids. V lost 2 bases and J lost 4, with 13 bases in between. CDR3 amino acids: CASSFYGLRYNEQFF. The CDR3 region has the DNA TGTGCCAGCAGCTTCTACGGTCTGCGGTACAATGAGCAGTTCTTC.

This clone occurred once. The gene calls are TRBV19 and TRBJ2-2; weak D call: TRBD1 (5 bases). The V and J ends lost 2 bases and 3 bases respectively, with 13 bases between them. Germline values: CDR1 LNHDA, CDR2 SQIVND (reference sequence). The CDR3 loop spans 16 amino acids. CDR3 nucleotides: TGTGCCAGTAGTATATCCACAGGCATCCACACCGGGGAGCTGTTTTTT. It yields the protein CASSISTGIHTGELFF.

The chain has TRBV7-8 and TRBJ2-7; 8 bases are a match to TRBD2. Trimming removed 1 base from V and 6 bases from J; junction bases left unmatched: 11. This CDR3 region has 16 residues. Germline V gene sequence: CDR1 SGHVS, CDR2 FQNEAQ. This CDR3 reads CASSLGSGGGPSEQYF. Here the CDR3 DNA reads TGTGCCAGCAGCTTAGGATCGGGGGGGGGCCCCTCCGAGCAGTACTTC.

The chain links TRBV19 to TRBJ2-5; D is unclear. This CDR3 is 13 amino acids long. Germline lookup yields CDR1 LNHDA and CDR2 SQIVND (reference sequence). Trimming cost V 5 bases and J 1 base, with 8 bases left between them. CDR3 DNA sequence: TGTGCCAGTAGTGGGCTCGCCCAAGAGACCCAGTACTTC. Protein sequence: CASSGLAQETQYF.

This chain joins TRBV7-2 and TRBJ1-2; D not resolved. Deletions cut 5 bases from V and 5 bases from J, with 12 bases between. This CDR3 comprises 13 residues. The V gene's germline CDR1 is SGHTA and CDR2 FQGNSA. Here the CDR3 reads CASSQEVAYGYTF. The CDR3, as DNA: TGTGCCAGCAGCCAGGAGGTCGCGTATGGCTACACCTTC.

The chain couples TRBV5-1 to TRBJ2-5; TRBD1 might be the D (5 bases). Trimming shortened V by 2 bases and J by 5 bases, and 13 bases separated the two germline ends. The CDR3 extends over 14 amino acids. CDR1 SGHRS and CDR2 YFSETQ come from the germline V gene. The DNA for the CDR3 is TGCGCCAGCAGCTTTCAGGGCGAAAGGGAGACCCAGTACTTC. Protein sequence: CASSFQGERETQYF.

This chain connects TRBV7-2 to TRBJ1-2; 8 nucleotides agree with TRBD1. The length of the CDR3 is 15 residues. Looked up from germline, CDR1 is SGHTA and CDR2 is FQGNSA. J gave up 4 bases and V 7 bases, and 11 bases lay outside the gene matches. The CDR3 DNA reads TGTGCCAGCACATCAGGGGGCCCTGGGGCCTATGGCTACACCTTC. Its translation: CASTSGGPGAYGYTF.

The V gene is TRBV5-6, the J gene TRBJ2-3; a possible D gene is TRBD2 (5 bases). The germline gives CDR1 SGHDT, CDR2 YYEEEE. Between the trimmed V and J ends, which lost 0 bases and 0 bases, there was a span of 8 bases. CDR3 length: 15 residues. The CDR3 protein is CASSLGGPSTDTQYF. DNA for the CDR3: TGTGCCAGCAGCTTGGGCGGGCCTAGCACAGATACGCAGTATTTT.

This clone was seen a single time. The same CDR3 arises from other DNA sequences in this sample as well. CDR3 amino acids: CASSDHRSTDTQYF. CDR3 bases: TGTGCCAGCAGTGACCACAGGAGTACAGATACGCAGTATTTT. The rearrangement joins TRBV25-1 to TRBJ2-3; TRBD1 might be the D (5 bases). V was shortened by 3 bases and J by 3 bases, with 10 bases between the two germline ends. Germline loops: CDR1 MGHDK, CDR2 SYGVNS. This CDR3 is 14 amino acids long. Variable domain in full (rest from reference TRBV25-1 and TRBJ2-3): EADIYQTPRYLVIGTGKKITLECSQTMGHDKMYWYQQDPGMELHLIHYSYGVNSTEKGDLSSESTVSRIRTEHFPLTLESARPSHTSQYLCASSDHRSTDTQYFGPGTRLTVL.

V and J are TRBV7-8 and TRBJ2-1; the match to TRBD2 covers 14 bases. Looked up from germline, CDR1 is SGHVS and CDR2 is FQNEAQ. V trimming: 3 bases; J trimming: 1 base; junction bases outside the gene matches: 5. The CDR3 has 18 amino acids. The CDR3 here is CASSFRLAGGVSYNEQFF. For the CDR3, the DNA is TGTGCCAGCAGCTTCCGACTAGCGGGAGGGGTTTCCTACAATGAGCAGTTCTTC. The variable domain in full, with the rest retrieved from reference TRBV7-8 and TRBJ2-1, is GAGVSQSPRYKVAKRGQDVALRCDPISGHVSLFWYQQALGQGPEFLTYFQNEAQLDKSGLPSDRFFAERPEGSVSTLKIQRTQQEDSAVYLCASSFRLAGGVSYNEQFFGPGTRLTVL.

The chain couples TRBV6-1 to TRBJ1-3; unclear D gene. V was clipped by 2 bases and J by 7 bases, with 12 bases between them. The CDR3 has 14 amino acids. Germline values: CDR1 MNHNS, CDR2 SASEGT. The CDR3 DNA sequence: TGTGCCAGCAGTGAACGCGGTCTGGACAACACCATATATTTT. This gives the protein CASSERGLDNTIYF.

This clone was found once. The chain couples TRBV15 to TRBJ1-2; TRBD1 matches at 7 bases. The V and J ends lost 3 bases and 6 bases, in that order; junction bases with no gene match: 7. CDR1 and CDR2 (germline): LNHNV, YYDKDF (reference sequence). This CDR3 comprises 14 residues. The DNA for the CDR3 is TGTGCCACCAGCAGGAGGACTACAGGGGATGGCTACACCTTC. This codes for CATSRRTTGDGYTF.